The next 21 T cell receptor beta chains were all read from a single sample in a study of control samples from healthy donors and cancer patients. Profiling relied on immunoSEQ multiplex PCR, and the TCRdb table lists in-frame clones only, not all of them. The sample lists 210,000 or so clones, around 93% occurring once. Sequencing input: blood. Every receptor here comes from a man younger than 45 in good health.

V gene TRBV7-9 combines with J gene TRBJ1-4; 8 bases agree with TRBD1. J lost 13 bases, V lost 1 base, and 5 bases had no gene match. The CDR3 totals 13 residues. CDR1 and CDR2 (germline): SEHNR, FQNEAQ (reference sequence). The CDR3 DNA is TGTGCCAGCAGCTTAGAATCAGGGGGCATACTGTTTTTT. Its protein is CASSLESGGILFF. Full variable domain (outside the CDR3, taken from reference TRBV7-9 and TRBJ1-4): DTGVSQNPRHKITKRGQNVTFRCDPISEHNRLYWYRQTLGQGPEFLTYFQNEAQLEKSRLLSDRFSAERPKGSFSTLEIQRTEQGDSAMYLCASSLESGGILFFGSGTQLSVL.

The gene calls are TRBV4-1 and TRBJ2-7; 10 bases map to TRBD2. Germline loops: CDR1 MGHRA, CDR2 YSYEKL. CDR3 length equals 15 residues. V lost 5 bases and J lost 4; bases outside the gene matches: 8. This CDR3 reads CASSTAPSGGYEQYF. In DNA, the CDR3 is TGCGCCAGCAGCACAGCTCCTAGCGGGGGTTACGAGCAGTACTTC.

This clone was seen a handful of times. The DNA of the CDR3 is TGTGCCAGCAGCCTTCTAAGGCCCCCTCCGGCGAACACTGAAGCTTTCTTT. This sequence encodes CASSLLRPPPANTEAFF. This chain connects TRBV11-2 to TRBJ1-1; D is ambiguous. The germline V gene has CDR1 SGHAT and CDR2 FQNNGV. The CDR3 runs 17 residues. The germline V and J ends were trimmed by 5 bases and 1 base, with 20 bases remaining between them.

The rearrangement joins TRBV6-5 to TRBJ1-2; D uncertain. The V gene lost 7 bases and the J gene lost 8 bases, with 23 bases spanning the gap. Germline V CDR1 and CDR2: MNHEY, SVGAGI. CDR3 size: 15 residues. The DNA for the CDR3 is TGTGCCAGCACCCCGGGGTCGGCGCACGGAGGAGGCTACACCTTC. This sequence encodes CASTPGSAHGGGYTF.

A note on this clone: Other DNA sequences in the same sample also yield this CDR3. This sequence joins TRBV11-2 and TRBJ1-2, with D hard to call. The germline V gene has CDR1 SGHAT and CDR2 FQNNGV. The germline V and J ends were trimmed by 1 base and 8 bases, with 5 bases remaining between them. The CDR3 is made up of 11 amino acids. The CDR3 DNA reads as TGTGCCAGCAGCTTAGGGAGAGGCTACACCTTC. It is translated as CASSLGRGYTF.

This rearrangement joins TRBV29-1 to TRBJ2-7, with D perhaps TRBD2 (6 bases). Germline CDR1 SQVTM, CDR2 ANQGSEA. This CDR3 region has 14 residues. V was trimmed by 5 bases and J by 5 bases, leaving 19 bases between them. CDR3 region: CSVLTRAGRNEQYF. CDR3 DNA: TGCAGCGTTCTTACCAGGGCGGGGCGCAACGAGCAGTACTTC.

The V call is TRBV5-1, the J call TRBJ1-2; no clear D. The CDR3 extends over 13 amino acids. Trimming shortened V by 3 bases and J by 7 bases, and 13 bases separated the two germline ends. The germline CDR1 and CDR2 sequences are SGHRS and YFSETQ. The chain's CDR3 is CASSSQGSGGYTF. The CDR3 DNA reads as TGCGCCAGCAGCTCGCAAGGGTCCGGTGGCTACACCTTC.

The chain uses TRBV2 and TRBJ2-7, with 12 bases that match TRBD2. The germline CDR1 and CDR2 sequences are SNHLY and FYNNEI. Unmatched junction bases numbered 12, after V lost 10 bases and J lost 2 bases. The CDR3 has 16 amino acids. As DNA, the CDR3 is TGTGCCATGCTGACTAGCGGGGGAAAACACCCCTACGAGCAGTACTTC. It is translated as CAMLTSGGKHPYEQYF.

The genes are TRBV18 and TRBJ1-1; D unclear. The germline V gene has CDR1 KGHSH and CDR2 LQKENI. With 2 bases removed from V and 6 bases from J, the gap between germline ends came to 16 bases. This CDR3 has 15 amino acids. The CDR3 here is CASSPSQTEAPEAFF. The CDR3 bases are TGTGCCAGCTCACCATCGCAGACCGAGGCCCCTGAAGCTTTCTTT.

The chain is built from TRBV2 and TRBJ2-1, with TRBD2 matching over 8 bases. The junction had 5 bases not matched to a gene; V was cut back by 3 bases and J by 4 bases. CDR3 length equals 15 residues. Germline V lookup: CDR1 SNHLY, CDR2 FYNNEI. CDR3 in DNA: TGTGCCAGCAGTGATGAGCGGGGGCCTTACAATGAGCAGTTCTTC. Its translation is CASSDERGPYNEQFF.

This clone appeared a single time. The chain couples TRBV6-5 to TRBJ2-7; a possible D gene is TRBD1 (6 bases). V lost 8 bases to trimming and J lost 0 bases, with 14 bases between them. The germline V gene has CDR1 MNHEY and CDR2 SVGAGI. The CDR3 is made up of 14 amino acids. The CDR3 nucleotides read TGTGCCAGCCAAACAGGGTCGAACTCCTACGAGCAGTACTTC. Protein: CASQTGSNSYEQYF.

This chain links TRBV30 with TRBJ2-3; TRBD2 might be the D (6 bases). Germline CDR1 reads GTSNPN; CDR2 reads SVGIG (reference sequence). V lost 4 bases to trimming and J lost 2 bases, with 16 bases between them. The length of the CDR3 is 15 residues. CDR3 DNA: TGTGCCTGGACCCGTCCGGAGGGGAACACAGATACGCAGTATTTT. Translation: CAWTRPEGNTDTQYF.

This sequence joins TRBV24-1 and TRBJ1-1; D unclear. CDR1 and CDR2 from the germline V gene are KGHDR and SFDVKD. V gave up 5 bases and J gave up 3 bases, with 15 bases separating them. The CDR3 contains 15 residues. The DNA of the CDR3 is TGTGCCACCAGTGCCACAGACACGTTGGACACTGAAGCTTTCTTT. Amino acid sequence: CATSATDTLDTEAFF.

The gene calls are TRBV5-5 and TRBJ2-3; 7 positions match TRBD1. The CDR3 sequence is 16 residues long. Germline V lookup: CDR1 SGHKS, CDR2 YYEKEE (reference sequence). Trimming took 1 base from V and 6 from J; bases not matched to a gene: 11. The CDR3 protein is CASSLLTGLLTDTQYF. CDR3 in DNA: TGTGCCAGCAGCTTGCTGACAGGGCTTTTAACTGATACGCAGTATTTT.

This clone has more than one count but fewer than ten. The J gene is TRBJ1-5, the V gene TRBV6-6; D gene uncertain. The V gene lost 5 bases and the J gene lost 0 bases, with 17 bases spanning the gap. Germline loops: CDR1 MNHNY, CDR2 SVGAGI (reference sequence). The CDR3 contains 17 residues. Here the CDR3 reads CASSRLREPNSNQPQHF. The CDR3 region has the DNA TGTGCCAGCAGTCGTCTCCGGGAGCCCAATAGCAATCAGCCCCAGCATTTT.

The chain carries TRBV5-4 and TRBJ2-3; D uncertain. Germline assignment: CDR1 SGHNT and CDR2 YYREEE (reference sequence). The CDR3 is 14 residues long. Trimming removed 2 bases from V and 3 bases from J, with 10 bases in between. The CDR3 reads CASSFVGRTDTQYF. For the CDR3, the DNA is TGTGCCAGCAGCTTCGTAGGTAGGACAGATACGCAGTATTTT.

The rearrangement links TRBV19 to TRBJ2-1; 9 bases match TRBD2. CDR1 is LNHDA and CDR2 is SQIVND in the germline V gene (reference sequence). The CDR3 totals 16 residues. The V and J ends lost 1 base and 2 bases, in that order; junction bases with no gene match: 3. The DNA of the CDR3 is TGTGCCAGTAGTATAGGGTCTAGCGGGGCCTACAATGAGCAGTTCTTC. It is translated as CASSIGSSGAYNEQFF.

The chain has TRBV2 and TRBJ2-3, with D tentatively TRBD1 (6 bases). CDR3 length: 14 residues. Germline CDR1 and CDR2: SNHLY and FYNNEI. Trimming shortened V by 10 bases and J by 1 base, and 15 bases separated the two germline ends. CDR3: CATLQGVGTDTQYF. CDR3 sequence (DNA): TGTGCCACCCTACAGGGTGTCGGCACAGATACGCAGTATTTT.

This rearrangement joins TRBV15 to TRBJ1-2; D not resolved. The CDR3 is 11 residues long. CDR1 LNHNV and CDR2 YYDKDF come from the germline V gene (reference sequence). The V and J ends lost 3 bases and 8 bases respectively, with 7 bases between them. CDR3 in amino acids: CATSSVGGYTF. The CDR3 DNA reads as TGTGCCACCAGCAGCGTGGGAGGCTACACCTTC.

In regard to this clone: Other DNA sequences in this sample translate to the same CDR3. This chain links TRBV5-1 with TRBJ1-1; weak D call: TRBD1 (6 bases). V gave up 2 bases and J gave up 1 base, with 9 bases separating them. Germline-derived CDR1 and CDR2 are SGHRS and YFSETQ. This CDR3 region has 14 residues. CDR3 loop: CASSLQGGNTEAFF. In DNA form, the CDR3 reads TGCGCCAGCAGCTTACAGGGAGGGAACACTGAAGCTTTCTTT.

This clone came up a few times. The rearrangement links TRBV7-9 to TRBJ1-5, with D perhaps TRBD1 (6 bases). Trimming removed 5 bases from V and 11 bases from J, with 10 bases in between. This CDR3 is 11 amino acids long. Per the germline V gene, CDR1 is SEHNR and CDR2 is FQNEAQ (reference sequence). CDR3 coding DNA: TGTGCCAGCAGCCGGGGGCCGACCCAGCATTTT. Translating it yields CASSRGPTQHF.